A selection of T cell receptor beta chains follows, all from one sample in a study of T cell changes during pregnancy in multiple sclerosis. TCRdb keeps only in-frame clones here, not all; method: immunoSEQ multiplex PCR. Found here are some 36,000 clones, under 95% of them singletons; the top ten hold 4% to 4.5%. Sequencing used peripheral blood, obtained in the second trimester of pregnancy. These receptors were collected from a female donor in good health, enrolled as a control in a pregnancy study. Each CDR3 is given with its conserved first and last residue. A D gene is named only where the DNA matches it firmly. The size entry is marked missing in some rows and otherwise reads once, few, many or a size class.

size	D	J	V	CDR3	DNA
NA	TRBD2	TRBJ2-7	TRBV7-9	CASSTPGLASYEQYF	TGTGCCAGCAGCACTCCGGGACTAGCCTCCTACGAGCAGTACTTC
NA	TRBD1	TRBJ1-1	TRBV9	CASSVGTGGLNTEAFF	TGTGCCAGCAGCGTGGGGACAGGGGGCCTGAACACTGAAGCTTTCTTT
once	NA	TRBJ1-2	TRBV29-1	CSVEKQGYGYTF	TGCAGCGTTGAGAAACAGGGCTATGGCTACACCTTC
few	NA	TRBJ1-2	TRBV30	CAWRGGGPLGFFGYTF	TGTGCCTGGAGGGGAGGGGGGCCCCTTGGATTTTTCGGCTACACCTTC
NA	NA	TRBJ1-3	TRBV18	CASSPALSFTPNSGNTIYF	TGTGCCAGCTCACCAGCGCTGAGTTTTACCCCAAACTCTGGAAACACCATATATTTT
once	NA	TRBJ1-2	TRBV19	CASSIATARGGYTF	TGTGCCAGTAGTATAGCGACGGCAAGGGGCGGCTACACCTTC
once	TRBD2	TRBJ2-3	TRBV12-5	CASGLVRGPIGTSGRSPDTQYF	TGTGCTAGTGGTTTGGTACGGGGCCCGATCGGGACTAGCGGGAGATCACCAGATACGCAGTATTTT
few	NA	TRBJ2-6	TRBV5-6	CASSLGFGGANVLTF	TGTGCCAGCAGCCTCGGCTTCGGGGGGGCCAACGTCCTGACTTTC
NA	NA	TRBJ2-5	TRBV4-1	CASSQLGGQETQYF	TGCGCCAGCAGCCAGCTGGGGGGCCAAGAGACCCAGTACTTC
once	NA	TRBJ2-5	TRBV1	CTSSQGSARAGETQYF	TGCACCAGCAGCCAAGGGTCCGCGAGGGCGGGAGAGACCCAGTACTTC
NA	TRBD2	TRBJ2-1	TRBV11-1	CASSQGLAGRNEQFF	TGTGCCAGCAGCCAGGGACTAGCGGGGAGGAATGAGCAGTTCTTC
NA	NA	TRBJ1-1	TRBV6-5	CASSYSVTVNTEAFF	TGTGCCAGCAGTTACTCGGTTACGGTTAACACTGAAGCTTTCTTT
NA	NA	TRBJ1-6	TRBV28	CASSLPGPIRRSLHF	TGTGCCAGCAGTTTGCCAGGGCCTATTCGAAGATCCCTCCACTTT
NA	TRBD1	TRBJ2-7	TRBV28	CASSPRQGRNEQYF	TGTGCCAGCAGTCCGAGACAGGGACGGAACGAGCAGTACTTC
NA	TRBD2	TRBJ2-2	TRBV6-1	CASLISGGTAGELFF	TGTGCCAGCCTGATTAGCGGGGGTACCGCCGGGGAGCTGTTTTTT
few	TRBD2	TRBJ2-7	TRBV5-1	CASSLGAGGYEQYF	TGCGCCAGCAGCTTGGGAGCGGGAGGCTACGAGCAGTACTTC
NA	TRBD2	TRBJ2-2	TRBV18	CASSPVLAGNTGELFF	TGTGCCAGCTCACCGGTCCTAGCGGGGAACACCGGGGAGCTGTTTTTT
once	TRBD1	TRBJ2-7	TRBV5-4	CASSFSEVAGGRYEQYF	TGTGCCAGCAGCTTTTCGGAGGTGGCAGGGGGAAGGTACGAGCAGTACTTC
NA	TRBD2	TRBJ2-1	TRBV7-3	CASSRSGTRRGEQFF	TGTGCCAGCAGCAGATCCGGGACTAGACGAGGGGAGCAGTTCTTC
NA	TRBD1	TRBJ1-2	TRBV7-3	CASSSGTGNYGYTF	TGTGCCAGCAGCTCCGGGACAGGGAACTATGGCTACACCTTC
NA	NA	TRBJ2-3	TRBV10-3	CAISEAGMASTDTQYF	TGTGCCATCAGTGAGGCAGGGATGGCTAGCACAGATACGCAGTATTTT
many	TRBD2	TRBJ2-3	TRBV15	CATSTGRTSGTDTQYF	TGTGCCACCAGCACAGGACGGACTAGCGGCACAGATACGCAGTATTTT
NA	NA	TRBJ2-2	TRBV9	CASSGTGPGELFF	TGTGCCAGCAGCGGAACAGGGCCCGGGGAGCTGTTTTTT
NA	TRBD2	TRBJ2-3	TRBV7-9	CASSPGPSGGTDTQYF	TGTGCCAGCAGCCCGGGGCCCAGCGGGGGCACAGATACGCAGTATTTT
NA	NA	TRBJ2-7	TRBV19	CASSIARTAYYEQYF	TGTGCCAGTAGTATAGCCCGGACAGCTTACTACGAGCAGTACTTC
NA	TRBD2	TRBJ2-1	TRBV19	CASSIQGTSIGEQFF	TGTGCCAGTAGTATTCAAGGGACTAGCATTGGTGAGCAGTTCTTC
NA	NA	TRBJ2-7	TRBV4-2	CASSLHRLTGIPYEQYF	TGTGCCAGCAGCCTCCACCGGCTGACAGGTATCCCGTACGAGCAGTACTTC
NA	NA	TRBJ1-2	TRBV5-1	CASSLAQAGLTGYTF	TGCGCCAGCAGCTTGGCCCAGGCAGGCTTAACAGGCTACACCTTC
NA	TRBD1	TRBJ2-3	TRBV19	CASSSQGARTDTQYF	TGTGCCAGTAGCTCACAGGGGGCCAGGACAGATACGCAGTATTTT
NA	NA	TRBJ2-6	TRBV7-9	CASSAASGANVLTF	TGTGCCAGCAGCGCGGCCTCTGGGGCCAACGTCCTGACTTTC
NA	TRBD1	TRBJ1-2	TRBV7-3	CASSPGGLNYGYTF	TGTGCCAGCAGCCCAGGGGGTCTTAACTATGGCTACACCTTC
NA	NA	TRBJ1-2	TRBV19	CASSLSFDRNYGYTF	TGTGCCAGTAGTTTATCCTTTGACAGGAACTATGGCTACACCTTC
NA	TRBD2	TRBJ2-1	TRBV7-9	CASSPPGREYNEQFF	TGTGCCAGCAGCCCTCCTGGGAGGGAGTACAATGAGCAGTTCTTC
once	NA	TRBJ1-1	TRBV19	CASSTLGGPTEAFF	TGTGCCAGTAGTACGCTGGGAGGGCCCACTGAAGCTTTCTTT
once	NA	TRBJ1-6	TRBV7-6	CASSSTASPLHF	TGTGCCAGCAGCTCCACAGCTTCACCCCTCCACTTT
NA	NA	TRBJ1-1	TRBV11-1	CASSSLRSTEAFF	TGTGCCAGCAGCTCCCTACGTAGCACTGAAGCTTTCTTT
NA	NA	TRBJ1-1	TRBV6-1	CASSGAQTTTEAFF	TGTGCCAGCAGTGGGGCGCAGACAACCACTGAAGCTTTCTTT
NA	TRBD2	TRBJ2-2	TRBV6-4	CASSAGGDTGELFF	TGTGCCAGCAGTGCGGGGGGAGACACCGGGGAGCTGTTTTTT
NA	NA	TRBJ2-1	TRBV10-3	CAISGRTSARNEQFF	TGTGCCATCAGCGGCCGGACAAGCGCACGCAATGAGCAGTTCTTC
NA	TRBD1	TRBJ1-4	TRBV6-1	CASGQGTNEKLFF	TGTGCCAGCGGACAGGGAACTAATGAAAAACTGTTTTTT
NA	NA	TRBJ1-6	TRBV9	CASSAGENSPLHF	TGTGCCAGCAGCGCAGGGGAAAATTCACCCCTCCACTTT
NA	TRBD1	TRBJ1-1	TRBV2	CASSESGTGTFEAFF	TGTGCCAGCAGTGAATCAGGGACAGGGACGTTTGAAGCTTTCTTT
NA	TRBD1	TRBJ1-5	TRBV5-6	CASSSTGGNQPQHF	TGTGCCAGCAGCTCAACAGGGGGAAATCAGCCCCAGCATTTT
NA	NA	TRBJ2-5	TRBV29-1	CSVTLDSQETQYF	TGCAGCGTCACTCTGGACAGTCAAGAGACCCAGTACTTC
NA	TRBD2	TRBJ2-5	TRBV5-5	CASSFTRTSGGEKQETQYF	TGTGCCAGCAGCTTTACTCGGACTAGCGGGGGGGAAAAGCAAGAGACCCAGTACTTC
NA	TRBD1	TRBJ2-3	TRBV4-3	CASSQDPPGTGGSDTQYF	TGCGCCAGCAGCCAAGATCCCCCCGGGACAGGGGGGTCAGATACGCAGTATTTT
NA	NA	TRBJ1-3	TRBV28	CASEQGGLKNTIYF	TGTGCCAGCGAGCAGGGAGGTTTGAAAAACACCATATATTTT
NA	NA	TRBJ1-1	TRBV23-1	CASSQSGGAGVNTEAFF	TGCGCCAGCAGTCAATCGGGAGGGGCGGGGGTGAACACTGAAGCTTTCTTT
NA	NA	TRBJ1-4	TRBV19	CASSRRTANEKLFF	TGTGCCAGTAGTAGACGGACAGCAAATGAAAAACTGTTTTTT
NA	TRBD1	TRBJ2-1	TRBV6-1	CASSDRQGRSYNEQFF	TGTGCCAGCAGTGATCGACAGGGCCGCTCCTACAATGAGCAGTTCTTC
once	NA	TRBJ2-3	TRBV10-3	CAIRADSTDTQYF	TGTGCCATCAGGGCGGACAGTACAGATACGCAGTATTTT
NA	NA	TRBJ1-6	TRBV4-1	CASSQGSSPLHF	TGCGCCAGCAGCCAAGGGAGCTCACCCCTCCACTTT